This T cell receptor (beta chain) stems from a study of radiotherapy plus CTLA-4 blockade in lung cancer. Germline V gene sequence: CDR1 MDHEN, CDR2 SYDVKM. V lost 3 bases, J lost 0 bases, and 13 bases stayed unmatched. This CDR3 region has 21 residues. Clones were sequenced by immunoSEQ multiplex PCR, and TCRdb holds only the in-frame ones, with some missing. The sample consists of 35,000 to 50,000 clones, about three quarters of them appearing once. The chain has TRBV28 and TRBJ2-1, with 14 nucleotides matching TRBD2. This receptor was taken from a human donor with non-small cell lung cancer who had a complete response to radiotherapy plus ipilimumab. Here the sequenced sample was peripheral blood, taken from a patient treated with radiotherapy plus ipilimumab. For the CDR3, the DNA is TGTGCCAGCAGTTTCCGCCCTGGGACTAGCGGGAGAGGGAGCTCCTACAATGAGCAGTTCTTC. This gives the protein CASSFRPGTSGRGSSYNEQFF. The full variable domain, with the rest looked up from reference TRBV28 and TRBJ2-1, is DVKVTQSSRYLVKRTGEKVFLECVQDMDHENMFWYRQDPGLGLRLIYFSYDVKMKEKGDIPEGYSVSREKKERFSLILESASTNQTSMYLCASSFRPGTSGRGSSYNEQFFGPGTRLTVL.